The entry below gives a single T cell receptor beta chain sequence along with its context. Its target is unknown. This sample stems from a study of CXCR3-negative and CXCR3-positive naive CD8 T cells. Findings of the study overall: Naive cells with CXCR3 showed TRB CDR3s that were more hydrophobic than those in CXCR3-negative naive cells.

This CDR3 comprises 13 residues. The germline V gene encodes CDR1 DFQATT and CDR2 SNEGSKA (reference sequence). It was by 5' RACE with UMI labels that the TRB cDNA libraries were prepared. No DNA is given; TCRdb re-called the 5' RACE reads and lists each CDR3 protein once. The sample data list about 150,000 distinct CDR3 sequences. Sequences were obtained from naive CXCR3+ CD8+ T cells from blood. Subset here: CD45RO-CCR7+CD27+CD95- naive CD8+ T cells expressing CXCR3 (TNR3+). This clonotype originated in a human donor in good health. Some clones in this sample may be carry-over from other donors' samples. The chain couples TRBV20-1 to TRBJ1-1; checking the TCRdb D call of TRBD1 is not possible without DNA. CDR3 in amino acids: CSAWGALNTEAFF.